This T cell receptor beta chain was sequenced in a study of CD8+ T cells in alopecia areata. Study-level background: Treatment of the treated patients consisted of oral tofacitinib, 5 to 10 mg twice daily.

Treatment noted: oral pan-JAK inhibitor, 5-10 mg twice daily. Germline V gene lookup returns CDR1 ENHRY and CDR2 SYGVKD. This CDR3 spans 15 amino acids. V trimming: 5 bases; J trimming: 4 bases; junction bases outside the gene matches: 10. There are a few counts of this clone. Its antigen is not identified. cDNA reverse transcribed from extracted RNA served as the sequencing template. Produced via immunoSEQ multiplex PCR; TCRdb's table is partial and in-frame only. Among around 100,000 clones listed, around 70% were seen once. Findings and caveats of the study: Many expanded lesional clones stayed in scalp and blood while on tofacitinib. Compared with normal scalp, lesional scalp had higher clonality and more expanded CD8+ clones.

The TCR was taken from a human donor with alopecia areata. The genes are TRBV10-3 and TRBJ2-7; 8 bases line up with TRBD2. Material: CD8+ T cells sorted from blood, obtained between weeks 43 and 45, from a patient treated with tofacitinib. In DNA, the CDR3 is TGTGCCATCAGTAGGACACTAGCGGAAACGTACGAGCAGTACTTC. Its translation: CAISRTLAETYEQYF.